The 9 T cell receptor beta chains below all came from one sample that was sequenced in a study of T cell responses to AZD1222 COVID-19 vaccine (TCRdb year 2021). The time point label, read with the paper, signifies: baseline before first vaccination. Library creation used the immunoSEQ multiplex PCR assay. TCRdb provides this immuneACCESS table in a form limited to in-frame rearrangements. Some clones are lacking; in checked studies, under half of them reflect an unresolved V gene, and why the rest are absent is not known. The sample has 130,000 to 150,000 clones on record, around 90% of them singletons. The ten largest clonotypes hold around 1.7% of the sample. The source material was peripheral blood, sampled on day 0 of AZD1222 vaccination. The receptors were gathered from an adult in good health.

V gene TRBV11-3 combines with J gene TRBJ2-3; 8 bases are a match to TRBD2. The CDR3 runs to 13 residues. CDR1 is SGHNT, CDR2 YENEEA, per germline. With 5 bases clipped from V and 12 bases from J, the junction kept 10 bases outside the gene matches. The CDR3 here is CASSHPGGTSQYF. The CDR3 DNA sequence: TGTGCCAGCAGCCACCCAGGAGGGACTAGTCAGTATTTT.

This sequence joins TRBV9 and TRBJ1-2; D unresolved. The CDR3 loop spans 13 amino acids. The germline CDR1 and CDR2 sequences are SGDLS and YYNGEE. V lost 3 bases, J lost 4 bases, and 10 bases lay in between. The CDR3 region has the DNA TGTGCCAGCAGCGCCAACGGAGCCTATGGCTACACCTTC. Translating gives CASSANGAYGYTF. Variable domain in full (rest from reference TRBV9 and TRBJ1-2): DSGVTQTPKHLITATGQRVTLRCSPRSGDLSVYWYQQSLDQGLQFLIQYYNGEERAKGNILERFSAQQFPDLHSELNLSSLELGDSALYFCASSANGAYGYTFGSGTRLTVV.

This chain uses TRBV28 with TRBJ1-6; perhaps TRBD1 as D (6 bases). Deletions cut 7 bases from V and 9 bases from J, with 10 bases between. The CDR3 spans 12 residues. CDR1 and CDR2 from the germline V gene are MDHEN and SYDVKM. The CDR3 reads CASNRVASPLHF. The CDR3, as DNA: TGTGCCAGCAACAGGGTAGCTTCACCCCTCCACTTT.

The chain joins TRBV5-5 to TRBJ2-7; TRBD2 agrees at 7 bases. This CDR3 spans 15 amino acids. Germline CDR1 reads SGHKS; CDR2 reads YYEKEE (reference sequence). V was pared by 4 bases and J by 6 bases, with 13 bases of the junction left unmatched. In DNA, the CDR3 is TGTGCCAGCAGCCAGAGGGGAGGGAGCACGGGCGAGCAGTACTTC. Its protein product is CASSQRGGSTGEQYF.

The chain carries TRBV27 and TRBJ2-1, with 11 nucleotides matching TRBD2. Germline V gene lookup returns CDR1 MNHEY and CDR2 SMNVEV (reference sequence). The CDR3 consists of 19 residues. Trimming removed 8 bases from V and 0 bases from J; junction bases left unmatched: 15. The DNA for the CDR3 is TGTGCCAGCCACTACGATACTAGCGGGAGTACCATCTCCTACAATGAGCAGTTCTTC. Translation gives CASHYDTSGSTISYNEQFF.

The rearrangement joins TRBV4-1 to TRBJ2-7, with 8 bases that match TRBD1. The V gene end was trimmed by 1 base and the J gene end by 4 bases; junction bases not matched to a gene: 6. This CDR3 comprises 15 residues. The V gene's germline CDR1 is MGHRA and CDR2 YSYEKL. The CDR3 DNA follows: TGCGCCAGCAGCCAAGTAGGACAGGGAGGTTACGAGCAGTACTTC. Its protein is CASSQVGQGGYEQYF.

This chain uses TRBV5-1 with TRBJ2-1, with TRBD2 matching 10 bases. The CDR3 length is 15 residues. The germline V gene has CDR1 SGHRS and CDR2 YFSETQ. Trimming cost V 2 bases and J 7 bases; bases outside gene matches: 6. As DNA, the CDR3 is TGCGCCAGCAGCTTCGGACTAGCGGCTCTGAATGAGCAGTTCTTC. It is translated as CASSFGLAALNEQFF. Complete variable domain (other parts from reference TRBV5-1 and TRBJ2-1): KAGVTQTPRYLIKTRGQQVTLSCSPISGHRSVSWYQQTPGQGLQFLFEYFSETQRNKGNFPGRFSGRQFSNSRSEMNVSTLELGDSALYLCASSFGLAALNEQFFGPGTRLTVL.

The CDR3: CASGRTWRSGELFF. The CDR3 DNA sequence: TGTGCCAGCGGTAGGACCTGGAGGTCCGGGGAGCTGTTTTTT. This chain joins TRBV6-5 and TRBJ2-2, with D tentatively TRBD2 (5 bases). V gave up 8 bases and J gave up 6 bases, with 16 bases separating them. The CDR3 runs to 14 residues. Germline-derived CDR1 and CDR2 are MNHEY and SVGAGI.

The chain carries TRBV9 and TRBJ2-7; weak D call: TRBD2 (6 bases). CDR3 length: 13 residues. V dropped 1 base and J dropped 6 bases, with 11 bases sitting between them. Germline V gene lookup returns CDR1 SGDLS and CDR2 YYNGEE. Here the CDR3 reads CASSVRDGSEQYF. The DNA of the CDR3 is TGTGCCAGCAGCGTACGAGACGGGAGCGAGCAGTACTTC.